One TCR beta chain is described in this entry. This clonotype was recorded at least ten times. This clone's antigen is unknown. Per-base qualities were not stored, and no clone one base away is much larger. The entry originates in a study of neurological immune-mediated disorders (dated by TCRdb to about 2019). With respect to the entire study: Of the 35 or so multiple sclerosis patients, around 31 had relapsing-remitting MS and 3 had secondary progressive MS. The study compared peripheral blood TCR-beta repertoires of HTLV-I-associated myelopathy (HAM/TSP) patients, multiple sclerosis patients and healthy controls using UMI-based sequencing. Alongside PBMC samples, the set of about 100 TCR-beta libraries contained longitudinal samples, technical triplicates, and paired CD4+ and CD8+ T-cell subsets that had been sorted. The cohort included some 66 subjects: approximately 14 with HAM/TSP, around 34 with multiple sclerosis, and about 20 healthy controls.

To synthesize cDNA, template-switch 5'RACE was performed with a primer carrying a 10-nucleotide random unique molecular identifier so that each TCR transcript was tagged. Each sequencing run produced over 200 million TCR-beta sequences covering 15-18 subjects. The RNeasy kit was used to extract total RNA. Using the KAPA Real-time Library Amplification kit, TCR-beta VDJ regions were amplified with primers for the TCR constant region and the 5'RACE anchor. Sample indexes and Illumina adaptors were added in a first PCR, and a second PCR then increased library yield. After purification with Ampure beads, the TCR product of roughly 650 bp was size-selected on a 2% E-gel SizeSelection system. Library quality was checked on a Bioanalyzer, concentration was measured with Qubit, and libraries were quantified with the Kapa Library Quantification kit before pooling. Paired-end 2 x 150 bp sequencing of the libraries was performed on an Illumina HiSeq 2500. To increase sequence diversity, about 25-31% phiX was spiked into each library pool. The study's own analysis went as follows. The UMI-based MiGEC pipeline processed quality-filtered reads and removed over 85% of raw TCR sequences during error correction. IMGT germline references were used for aligning VDJ genes, and each clonotype was defined as a unique CDR3 amino acid sequence together with its V-J genes. Clonal expansion, Shannon diversity, and CDR3 relatedness (CalcPairwiseDistances, ClusterSamples) were evaluated with VDJtools, and phylogenetic trees were built with CLCbio workbench. Clones with at least 8 unique UMIs were defined as expanded, with this threshold being based on coefficient-of-variation modelling across technical triplicates. Through fastp at Q25 and MiXCR, TCRdb rebuilt clones from the public reads, retaining in-frame beta chains. Rows are combined by CDR3 protein, so each entry shows the most common genes and DNA. These V and J calls are TCRdb output, not the study's own analysis. The sample table lists some 76,000 distinct CDR3 sequences, around 3% of them with a count of one. The ten largest clonotypes hold around 5.5% of the sample.

Libraries from unsorted PBMCs were made from 2 million PBMCs kept in RNAlater at -80 degrees C until RNA extraction. The multiple sclerosis patients were enrolled in a US clinical protocol that used magnetic resonance imaging to evaluate disease progression. Peripheral blood underwent Ficoll-Hypaque density gradient centrifugation to isolate PBMCs, which were then cryopreserved in liquid nitrogen. Broad study findings and their caveats: Phylogenetic analysis grouped repertoires from 18 of 34 MS patients into a cluster of related CDR3 sequences, suggesting a possible repertoire-level signature. No clinical or MRI features were associated with the MS cluster, and the authors said that larger cohorts are needed. Expanded clones from different subjects shared no identical CDR3 amino acid sequences, which suggests that TCR-beta repertoires were private in all groups. TCR clonal expansion was highest in HAM/TSP patients and lowest in MS patients, with MS patients falling below even healthy controls.

The TCR comes from a woman between 50 and 59 years old with multiple sclerosis. Sample: PBMCs.

The nucleotide sequence reads TGTGCCAGCAGTTTAGAGGCGGGAGAGCGTCGGGAGCAGTTCTTC. Its coded protein is CASSLEAGERREQFF. The sequence links TRBV27 to TRBJ2-1; 7 nucleotides in the junction match TRBD2. The CDR3 spans 15 residues, from the cysteine through the phenylalanine. Only CDR3 DNA remains: 45 bases, in frame from the first base. Looking up the germline V gene (reference sequence) yields CDR1 MNHEY and CDR2 SMNVEV. V is trimmed back by 2 bases and J by 10 bases, and the junction contains 11 bases that no gene match accounts for.